These 15 T cell receptor beta chains originate from one sample sequenced in a study of CD8 T cells in ankylosing spondylitis. TCRdb recomputed calls from the 5' RACE reads with MiXCR, one row per CDR3 protein. Among about 160,000 distinct CDR3 sequences, around a tenth were seen once, and the ten largest hold around 16%. The specimen was blood, either unsorted or a sorted T cell fraction (not recorded which). The source of these receptors is a female donor with ankylosing spondylitis or in good health (not recorded which).

The rearrangement joins TRBV27 to TRBJ2-3; D remains unclear. The CDR3 consists of 15 residues. Germline lookup yields CDR1 MNHEY and CDR2 SMNVEV (reference sequence). The ends were cut back, 3 bases at V and 2 bases at J, with 12 bases in the middle. The CDR3 DNA sequence: TGTGCCAGCAGTTTGGATTGGGGATCCACAGATACGCAGTATTTT. Its protein product is CASSLDWGSTDTQYF.

The chain joins TRBV3-1 to TRBJ1-2, with D possibly matching TRBD1 (5 bases). Germline values: CDR1 LGHDT, CDR2 YNNKEL (reference sequence). The CDR3 spans 15 residues. With 0 bases removed from V and 7 bases from J, the gap between germline ends came to 15 bases. CDR3 region: CASSQDLRGEGGYTF. For the CDR3, the DNA is TGTGCCAGCAGCCAAGATCTTCGGGGGGAGGGTGGCTACACCTTC.

The table lists this clonotype with a few counts. The chain uses TRBV5-1 and TRBJ1-2; a weak D match, TRBD1 (6 bases). Trimming removed 4 bases at V and 7 bases at J, with 17 bases between. The CDR3 covers 14 residues. The germline V gene has CDR1 SGHRS and CDR2 YFSETQ. The CDR3 protein is CASSPDGGRAGYTF. DNA of the CDR3: TGCGCCAGCAGCCCGGATGGGGGGCGCGCTGGCTACACCTTC.

This clonotype has more than one count but fewer than ten. The chain has TRBV4-3 and TRBJ2-1; D remains unclear. There are 19 residues in the CDR3. V lost 0 bases and J lost 0, with 18 bases in between. Germline V CDR1 and CDR2: LGHNA, YSLEER. The CDR3 bases are TGCGCCAGCAGCCAAGAGAGGTGGGCGGTCCCGAGCTCCTACAATGAGCAGTTCTTC. Translation gives CASSQERWAVPSSYNEQFF.

This chain uses TRBV28 with TRBJ2-7, with 12 positions matching TRBD2. CDR1 is MDHEN, CDR2 SYDVKM, per germline. The CDR3 consists of 17 residues. J gave up 1 base and V 2 bases, and 6 bases lay outside the gene matches. Written as DNA, the CDR3 is TGTGCCAGCAGTTTACGACTAGCGGGGGTGGGGTCCTACGAGCAGTACTTC. Translated, it gives CASSLRLAGVGSYEQYF. Based on the CDR3 plus reference TRBV28 and TRBJ2-7, the full variable domain is DVKVTQSSRYLVKRTGEKVFLECVQDMDHENMFWYRQDPGLGLRLIYFSYDVKMKEKGDIPEGYSVSREKKERFSLILESASTNQTSMYLCASSLRLAGVGSYEQYFGPGTRLTVT.

The rearrangement links TRBV5-6 to TRBJ2-7; perhaps D is TRBD1 or TRBD2 (5 bases each). Germline lookup yields CDR1 SGHDT and CDR2 YYEEEE. The CDR3 is 16 amino acids. V lost 4 bases and J 2 bases, leaving 19 bases between the germline ends. The CDR3 reads CASSADRDPPPYEQYF. The CDR3 region has the DNA TGTGCCAGCAGCGCCGACCGGGACCCTCCCCCCTACGAGCAGTACTTC.

This rearrangement joins TRBV2 to TRBJ2-3; 8 nucleotides match TRBD1. CDR3 length: 18 amino acids. V was pared by 3 bases and J by 1 base, with 12 bases of the junction left unmatched. The germline gives CDR1 SNHLY, CDR2 FYNNEI. The CDR3 is CASSDTRFGQGGTDTQYF. The CDR3 DNA follows: TGTGCCAGCAGTGATACTCGCTTCGGACAGGGCGGCACAGATACGCAGTATTTT.

The chain combines TRBV15 with TRBJ2-1; 7 positions agree with TRBD2. Germline CDR1 LNHNV, CDR2 YYDKDF (reference sequence). The CDR3 has 16 residues. Unmatched junction bases numbered 8, after V lost 1 base and J lost 5 bases. CDR3 sequence (DNA): TGTGCCACCAGCAGAGGAGTTGGACTAGAGAACAATGAGCAGTTCTTC. Its protein is CATSRGVGLENNEQFF.

The V gene is TRBV5-1, the J gene TRBJ2-1; no reliable D call. This CDR3 is built from 12 residues. V was cut by 5 bases and J by 6 bases, with 9 bases left in between. Germline assignment: CDR1 SGHRS and CDR2 YFSETQ. The DNA of the CDR3 is TGCGCCAGCAGGGTCCCGAGCAATGAGCAGTTCTTC. Amino acid sequence: CASRVPSNEQFF.

This clonotype came up many times. The V gene is TRBV4-3, the J gene TRBJ2-4, with D perhaps being TRBD1 or TRBD2 (5 bases each). This CDR3 is built from 16 residues. Germline V gene data show CDR1 as LGHNA and CDR2 as YSLEER. The V end was cut by 4 bases, the J end by 0 bases, with 13 bases between. In DNA form, the CDR3 reads TGCGCCAGCAGCCGGGCAACAGGACTAGCCAAAAACATTCAGTACTTC. Residues: CASSRATGLAKNIQYF.

J is TRBJ2-7 and V is TRBV4-3; D may be TRBD1 (6 bases). V lost 3 bases and J 2 bases, leaving 11 bases between the germline ends. The CDR3 has 14 residues. CDR1 and CDR2 (germline): LGHNA, YSLEER. CDR3 DNA sequence: TGCGCCAGCAGCCAGGTTCAGGGGACCTACGAGCAGTACTTC. Amino acid sequence: CASSQVQGTYEQYF.

This clonotype was found a few times. This sequence joins TRBV7-9 and TRBJ2-7; TRBD1 agrees at 10 bases. CDR1 and CDR2 (germline): SEHNR, FQNEAQ (reference sequence). V lost 5 bases and J lost 3; bases outside the gene matches: 10. The CDR3 length is 16 residues. CDR3 loop: CASSTGQGQIGYEQYF. The DNA of the CDR3 is TGTGCCAGCAGCACGGGACAGGGGCAGATCGGCTACGAGCAGTACTTC.

The chain links TRBV11-2 to TRBJ2-1, with D perhaps TRBD2 (6 bases). Germline CDR1 reads SGHAT; CDR2 reads FQNNGV. V shed 2 bases and J shed 5 bases, with 22 bases lying between them. The CDR3 covers 18 residues. The CDR3 here is CASSLRGGWVSGNNEQFF. The CDR3 DNA follows: TGTGCCAGCAGCTTACGTGGGGGGTGGGTTAGCGGAAACAATGAGCAGTTCTTC.

The rearrangement uses TRBV4-3 and TRBJ2-7; the D gene is possibly TRBD2 (7 bases). V lost 3 bases, J lost 4 bases, and 19 bases lay in between. Germline values: CDR1 LGHNA, CDR2 YSLEER. The CDR3 is 16 residues long. CDR3 protein: CASSHRGGRGQYEQYF. The CDR3 DNA sequence: TGCGCCAGCAGCCACCGCGGGGGCAGGGGTCAGTACGAGCAGTACTTC.

The chain employs TRBV7-9 and TRBJ2-3, with 7 bases fitting TRBD2. The CDR3 consists of 15 residues. The germline V gene encodes CDR1 SEHNR and CDR2 FQNEAQ (reference sequence). V lost 4 bases, J lost 3 bases, and 7 bases stayed unmatched. The CDR3: CASSYGLVRTDTQYF. CDR3 coding DNA: TGTGCCAGCAGCTATGGACTAGTTCGAACAGATACGCAGTATTTT.